The next 10 T cell receptor beta chains were all read from a single sample in a study of T-cell memory formation after mild COVID-19. TCRdb recomputed calls from the 5' RACE reads with MiXCR, one row per CDR3 protein. The sample has hundreds of thousands of distinct CDR3 sequences; about 20% are singletons. The sequenced material came from PBMCs or a T cell subset sorted from them (not recorded which). All receptors derive from a man aged 18 to 30 who had mild COVID-19 (a few samples of this study predate the infection). Cell type and time point are not known.

This sequence joins TRBV3-1 and TRBJ2-3, with 7 bases matching TRBD1. After removal of 1 base from V and 5 bases from J, the junction contained 9 bases not matched to a gene. CDR3 length: 16 residues. Germline CDR1 and CDR2: LGHDT and YNNKEL (reference sequence). In DNA, the CDR3 is TGTGCCAGCAGCCAAGGCGGACAGGCCGCGGGAGATACGCAGTATTTT. It encodes CASSQGGQAAGDTQYF.

The CDR3 DNA follows: TGTGCCAGCGGGCCGCGTATCTCTGGGGCCAACGTCCTGACTTTC. It translates to CASGPRISGANVLTF. This rearrangement joins TRBV7-3 to TRBJ2-6; D not certain. Germline loops: CDR1 SGHTA, CDR2 FQGTGA. The CDR3 sequence is 15 residues long. Trimming left V 8 bases short and J 0 bases short, with 11 bases between. The entire variable domain, with the rest obtained from reference TRBV7-3 and TRBJ2-6, is as follows: GAGVSQTPSNKVTEKGKYVELRCDPISGHTALYWYRQSLGQGPEFLIYFQGTGAADDSGLPNDRFFAVRPEGSVSTLKIQRTERGDSAVYLCASGPRISGANVLTFGAGSRLTVL.

The chain employs TRBV7-2 and TRBJ1-2, with unresolved D. There are 14 residues in the CDR3. V lost 4 bases and J 1 base, leaving 10 bases between the germline ends. Germline values: CDR1 SGHTA, CDR2 FQGNSA. The CDR3 sequence is CASSSRTVNYGYTF. CDR3 sequence (DNA): TGTGCCAGCAGCTCCAGGACGGTTAACTATGGCTACACCTTC.

This clonotype was detected a few times. This chain uses TRBV27 with TRBJ2-3; possible D gene TRBD2, 5 bases. The CDR3 consists of 12 residues. In germline, CDR1 is MNHEY, CDR2 SMNVEV (reference sequence). The V gene lost 5 bases and the J gene lost 11 bases, with 14 bases spanning the gap. The chain's CDR3 is CASSPGPRGQYF. DNA for the CDR3: TGTGCCAGCAGTCCCGGGCCTCGGGGGCAGTATTTT.

The table lists this clonotype with a few counts. V is TRBV18 and J is TRBJ2-1; 8 positions match TRBD2. With V trimmed by 0 bases and J by 2 bases, 12 bases remained unmatched. The CDR3 has 19 residues. Germline V gene data show CDR1 as KGHSH and CDR2 as LQKENI. The CDR3 bases are TGTGCCAGCTCACCACCTGGGCGGGGGGCGTCTTCCCCCTACAATGAGCAGTTCTTC. This translates into CASSPPGRGASSPYNEQFF.

This clonotype has a handful of counts. The rearrangement uses TRBV5-1 and TRBJ1-4, with 8 bases lining up with TRBD1. The V segment lost 4 bases and the J segment 7 bases; nucleotides outside the gene matches: 6. Germline V gene lookup returns CDR1 SGHRS and CDR2 YFSETQ. CDR3 length equals 14 residues. In DNA form, the CDR3 reads TGCGCCAGCAGCCCGGACAGGGAGGGTGAAAAACTGTTTTTT. Translated: CASSPDREGEKLFF.

This clonotype has more than one count but fewer than ten. This sequence joins TRBV7-2 and TRBJ1-6; D gene uncertain. This CDR3 region has 15 residues. Germline assignment: CDR1 SGHTA and CDR2 FQGNSA. V was trimmed by 1 base and J by 7 bases, leaving 11 bases between them. CDR3 protein: CASSLVGNVNSPLHF. The CDR3 nucleotides read TGTGCCAGCAGCTTAGTAGGGAACGTCAATTCACCCCTCCACTTT. Supplemented by reference TRBV7-2 and TRBJ1-6, the full variable domain reads GAGVSQSPSNKVTEKGKDVELRCDPISGHTALYWYRQSLGQGLEFLIYFQGNSAPDKSGLPSDRFSAERTGGSVSTLTIQRTQQEDSAVYLCASSLVGNVNSPLHFGNGTRLTVT.

This clonotype appeared a few times. The chain recombines TRBV7-6 with TRBJ2-1; TRBD1 is a possible D gene (6 bases). CDR1 and CDR2 (germline): SGHVS, FNYEAQ. The CDR3 covers 14 residues. Trimming cost V 7 bases and J 9 bases, with 19 bases left between them. The CDR3 loop reads CASTSRDISAEQFF. The DNA for the CDR3 is TGTGCCAGCACCAGCAGGGACATATCTGCTGAGCAGTTCTTC.

A single count supports this clonotype. The CDR3 reads CASSLRGIRSPLHF. CDR3 bases: TGTGCCAGCAGTTTACGGGGGATTCGTTCACCCCTCCACTTT. The chain recombines TRBV28 with TRBJ1-6; weak D call: TRBD1 (5 bases). Germline lookup yields CDR1 MDHEN and CDR2 SYDVKM. The CDR3 runs 14 residues. V was trimmed by 2 bases and J by 9 bases, leaving 11 bases between them.

This clonotype was seen only a few times. The chain links TRBV20-1 to TRBJ2-3, with D tentatively TRBD2 (6 bases). Germline assignment: CDR1 DFQATT and CDR2 SNEGSKA (reference sequence). V shed 0 bases and J shed 10 bases, with 14 bases lying between them. The CDR3 is 13 residues long. This CDR3 reads CSARERGLGAQYF. The CDR3 nucleotides read TGCAGTGCTAGAGAGCGGGGCCTAGGGGCGCAGTATTTT.